The source of this T cell receptor (beta chain) is a study of cytomegalovirus exposure and HLA in healthy donors. Study as a whole: Later analysis reported that the 110 or so validation repertoires shared the platform of the approximately 670 first-cohort repertoires. The study's findings and limits: Whilst most TCR sequences proved rare, a subset of public TCRs occurred across many donors. The authors listed around 150 TCR beta chains as cytomegalovirus-associated. In a later analysis, first-cohort TCR clusters were found to tend to co-occur in the approximately 120 validation repertoires.

CDR3 length: 15 residues. V trimming: 5 bases; J trimming: 7 bases; junction bases outside the gene matches: 7. Germline CDR1 reads SGHTA; CDR2 reads FQGNSA. In regard to this clone: Its matching antigen is unknown.

Method: immunoSEQ multiplex PCR; TCRdb's copy keeps in-frame clones and lacks some. The sample records tens of thousands of clones, 90% to 97% being singletons. The sequence was obtained from a young woman in good health and CMV-seronegative. The gene calls are TRBV7-2 and TRBJ2-1, with 11 bases lining up with TRBD2. The material sequenced was PBMCs. This CDR3 is CASSPGLAAGNEQFF. The DNA for the CDR3 is TGTGCCAGCAGCCCGGGACTAGCGGCTGGGAATGAGCAGTTCTTC.